The T cell receptor (beta chain) described here comes from a study of T cells in Graves' hyperthyroidism and ophthalmopathy. Study summary: Pretreatment peripheral blood was obtained at initial diagnosis.

The table lists this clonotype with many counts. The CDR3 regions of TCR beta were amplified from RNA transcripts. Initially, a first-round RT-PCR of the TCR CDR3 employed the HTBI primer set. TCRdb re-called the multiplex PCR reads with MiXCR, one entry per CDR3 protein. The profile shows a few hundred thousand distinct CDR3 sequences, about a sixth of them singletons. Uncontrolled infection, other autoimmune disease, pregnancy and lactation each barred patients from inclusion. V lost 4 bases, J lost 2 bases, and 12 bases lay in between. The V gene's germline CDR1 is LGHDT and CDR2 YNNKEL (reference sequence). This CDR3 has 14 residues.

This receptor was taken from a woman aged 18-35 years with Graves' hyperthyroidism that later progressed to Graves' ophthalmopathy. V usage is TRBV3-1 and J usage is TRBJ2-7, with no clear D. The sample comprised blood. Here the CDR3 reads CASSRPGPTYEQYF. CDR3 sequence (DNA): TGTGCCAGCAGCCGACCGGGTCCTACCTACGAGCAGTACTTC.